A selection of T cell receptor beta chains follows, all from one sample in a study of regulatory T cells in long-lasting Graves disease. One entry per CDR3 protein, called by TCRdb with MiXCR from the multiplex PCR reads. The data show about 470,000 distinct CDR3 sequences, around a fifth seen once. The source material was peripheral blood mononuclear cells (PBMCs), sampled when the disease was refractory, from a patient treated with antithyroid drugs. The receptors here all came from a female donor with Graves disease. The CDR3 runs from the conserved cysteine through the conserved F or W. Each record gives: CDR3 length, V gene, J gene, D gene, clone size, CDR3 DNA, CDR3 protein. D genes are given only for firm matches. The size of a clone is reported for some rows only, either as once, few or many, or as a class for expanded clones.

>14|TRBV6-1|TRBJ1-1|TRBD1|many
TGTGCCAGCAGATTAGACAGGGTAGCCACTGAAGCTTTCTTT
CASRLDRVATEAFF
>14|TRBV6-1|TRBJ2-7|-|few
TGTGCCAGCCAATTAGCGTCCATACCTCACGAGCAGTACTTC
CASQLASIPHEQYF
>14|TRBV12-3/TRBV12-4|TRBJ1-1|-|-
TGTGCCAGCAGCCGACAGGTGGGAGACACTGAAGCTTTCTTT
CASSRQVGDTEAFF
>15|TRBV7-9|TRBJ2-6|-|-
TGTGCCAGCAGGTCCACGGGCTCTGGGGCCAACGTCCTGACTTTC
CASRSTGSGANVLTF
>14|TRBV13|TRBJ1-2|TRBD1|many
TGTGCCAGCAGCGATCGACAGGGGGAAGGTGGCTACACCTTC
CASSDRQGEGGYTF
>12|TRBV24-1|TRBJ2-2|-|-
TGTGCCACCAGTGATTTGCCCGGGGAGCTGTTTTTT
CATSDLPGELFF
>13|TRBV6-1|TRBJ2-7|-|few
TGTGCCAGCGGGTCGAGATCGGGGTTTGAGCAGTACTTC
CASGSRSGFEQYF
>16|TRBV6-5|TRBJ2-5|TRBD2|-
TGTGCCAGCAGTTACTCGTTGGCGGGGGGGCCAGAGACCCAGTACTTC
CASSYSLAGGPETQYF
>18|TRBV11-2|TRBJ1-2|-|-
TGTGCCAGCAGCCAAGATTCGGACAGCGGATTTACTAACTATGGCTACACCTTC
CASSQDSDSGFTNYGYTF
>13|TRBV6-1|TRBJ1-4|-|few
TGTGCCAGCAAAGGGTCGACTAATGAAAAACTGTTTTTT
CASKGSTNEKLFF
>15|TRBV13|TRBJ2-7|TRBD2|few
TGTGCCAGCAGCTTCCTAGCGGGAGGGCCGGACGAGCAGTACTTC
CASSFLAGGPDEQYF
>13|TRBV12-3/TRBV12-4|TRBJ2-7|-|many
TGTGCCAGCAGTTTGGTCTCCATCTACGAGCAGTACTTC
CASSLVSIYEQYF
>15|TRBV29-1|TRBJ2-5|-|-
TGCAGCGTTGAAGATGGGGGACGGCGGGGAGAGACCCAGTACTTC
CSVEDGGRRGETQYF
>15|TRBV18|TRBJ2-5|-|-
TGTGCCAGCTCACCTAGCTCCCTCGGTTGGGAGACCCAGTACTTC
CASSPSSLGWETQYF
>17|TRBV18|TRBJ1-5|-|-
TGTGCCAGCTCACTTAGGGCCGGGACCGGGAGCAATCAGCCCCAGCATTTT
CASSLRAGTGSNQPQHF
>22|TRBV24-1|TRBJ2-4|TRBD2|many
TGTGCCACCAGTGATTCCCGGGGGCTAGCGGGATCCCTTGGACGGACCAAAAACATTCAGTACTTC
CATSDSRGLAGSLGRTKNIQYF
>16|TRBV5-1|TRBJ2-1|TRBD2|-
TGCGCCAGCAGCTTCGCGGGGGGATTTTCCTACAATGAGCAGTTCTTC
CASSFAGGFSYNEQFF
>14|TRBV12-3/TRBV12-4|TRBJ2-7|-|many
TGTGCCAGCGGATACACAGCGGTTACCTACGAGCAGTACTTC
CASGYTAVTYEQYF
>14|TRBV27|TRBJ2-3|-|few
TGTGCCAGCAGTTTATCTTCCCAAACAGATACGCAGTATTTT
CASSLSSQTDTQYF
>15|TRBV11-2|TRBJ2-7|-|few
TGTGCCAGCAGCACGAGTCGGGACATCTCCTACGAGCAGTACTTC
CASSTSRDISYEQYF
>16|TRBV7-9|TRBJ2-5|-|-
TGTGCCAGCAGCTTAGATCCCATGGGCAGGGAGGAGACCCAGTACTTC
CASSLDPMGREETQYF
>14|TRBV28|TRBJ1-2|TRBD1|many
TGTGCCAGCAGTTCCTGGACAGGGGAGAATGGCTACACCTTC
CASSSWTGENGYTF
>16|TRBV15|TRBJ2-3|-|-
TGTGCCACCAGCAGAAATGGGGGCGGGAGCACAGATACGCAGTATTTT
CATSRNGGGSTDTQYF